These 13 T cell receptor beta chains share one sample of origin, sequenced in a study of cytomegalovirus exposure and HLA in healthy donors. Researchers ran the PCR with 60 Vbeta and 13 Jbeta primers. TCRdb's table, derived via immunoSEQ multiplex PCR, lists solely in-frame clones and lacks some. This sample has about 110,000 clones; around 76% occur once, and the top ten carry 6.1%. Material for sequencing was PBMCs. These receptors originate from a woman in her fifties or sixties in good health and CMV-seropositive.

V usage is TRBV5-1 and J usage is TRBJ1-6; D ambiguous. Per germline, CDR1 SGHRS and CDR2 YFSETQ. The V end lost 0 bases, the J end lost 9 bases, and 10 bases lay between the germline ends. This CDR3 region has 14 residues. DNA of the CDR3: TGCGCCAGCAGCTTGGCGGGGTACGGTTCACCCCTCCACTTT. It yields the protein CASSLAGYGSPLHF.

The chain links TRBV10-3 to TRBJ1-2, with D unclear. Germline values: CDR1 ENHRY, CDR2 SYGVKD. The CDR3 has 13 amino acids. V shed 6 bases and J shed 8 bases, with 16 bases lying between them. The DNA of the CDR3 is TGTGCCATCAGGGACGGGAAAGGCACGGGCTACACCTTC. Its translation is CAIRDGKGTGYTF.

V usage is TRBV5-1 and J usage is TRBJ2-1; a possible D gene is TRBD2 (7 bases). The V gene's germline CDR1 is SGHRS and CDR2 YFSETQ. The V gene lost 0 bases and the J gene lost 7 bases, with 14 bases spanning the gap. The CDR3 extends over 15 amino acids. The CDR3 DNA sequence: TGCGCCAGCAGCTTGGTTCCCAGGGGAGGGAATGAGCAGTTCTTC. Translated, it gives CASSLVPRGGNEQFF. The whole variable domain, filled in from reference TRBV5-1 and TRBJ2-1, reads KAGVTQTPRYLIKTRGQQVTLSCSPISGHRSVSWYQQTPGQGLQFLFEYFSETQRNKGNFPGRFSGRQFSNSRSEMNVSTLELGDSALYLCASSLVPRGGNEQFFGPGTRLTVL.

V gene TRBV6-5 combines with J gene TRBJ2-5, with TRBD1 matching 9 bases. Germline V gene data show CDR1 as MNHEY and CDR2 as SVGAGI. The V gene end was trimmed by 4 bases and the J gene end by 9 bases; junction bases not matched to a gene: 15. The CDR3 extends over 16 amino acids. CDR3 loop: CASSSGTGTTLGSQYF. The CDR3 DNA follows: TGTGCCAGCAGTTCCGGGACAGGGACGACCTTGGGGTCCCAGTACTTC.

The CDR3 DNA reads as TGTGCCAGCAGTTCTCGGACAACAGGTAACACTGAAGCTTTCTTT. Protein product: CASSSRTTGNTEAFF. The chain employs TRBV11-3 and TRBJ1-1; D possibly corresponds to TRBD1 (5 bases). V lost 6 bases and J 2 bases, leaving 16 bases between the germline ends. Germline V gene lookup returns CDR1 SGHNT and CDR2 YENEEA. This CDR3 has 15 residues. The full variable domain, with the rest looked up from reference TRBV11-3 and TRBJ1-1, is EAGVVQSPRYKIIEKKQPVAFWCNPISGHNTLYWYLQNLGQGPELLIRYENEEAVDDSQLPKDRFSAERLKGVDSTLKIQPAELGDSAVYLCASSSRTTGNTEAFFGQGTRLTVV.

The chain links TRBV7-9 to TRBJ1-1, with D possibly being TRBD1 (5 bases). CDR1 is SEHNR and CDR2 is FQNEAQ in the germline V gene (reference sequence). The CDR3 contains 13 residues. The germline V and J ends were trimmed by 2 bases and 2 bases, with 6 bases remaining between them. The CDR3 sequence is CASSLTGNTEAFF. CDR3 nucleotides: TGTGCCAGCAGCTTAACAGGAAACACTGAAGCTTTCTTT. Using reference TRBV7-9 and TRBJ1-1 for the parts outside the CDR3, the full variable domain is DTGVSQNPRHKITKRGQNVTFRCDPISEHNRLYWYRQTLGQGPEFLTYFQNEAQLEKSRLLSDRFSAERPKGSFSTLEIQRTEQGDSAMYLCASSLTGNTEAFFGQGTRLTVV.

This chain joins TRBV30 and TRBJ1-2; 7 bases are a match to TRBD1. The germline gives CDR1 GTSNPN, CDR2 SVGIG (reference sequence). The CDR3 runs 13 residues. Trimming at V came to 5 bases and at J to 1 base, leaving 4 bases not matched to a gene. The CDR3 region is CAWERQGNYGYTF. In DNA, the CDR3 is TGTGCCTGGGAAAGACAGGGTAACTATGGCTACACCTTC.

This rearrangement joins TRBV7-2 to TRBJ2-1, with 8 bases identical to TRBD2. CDR1 and CDR2 (germline): SGHTA, FQGNSA. With 1 base clipped from V and 5 bases from J, the junction kept 10 bases outside the gene matches. CDR3 length: 17 residues. CDR3 DNA: TGTGCCAGCAGCTTAGGTTTTGGCCGGGGGGGTGACAATGAGCAGTTCTTC. Its translation: CASSLGFGRGGDNEQFF.

The chain uses TRBV18 and TRBJ1-4; TRBD1 aligns across 9 bases. V was clipped by 0 bases and J by 3 bases; unmatched bases: 11. The CDR3 has 19 residues. CDR1 and CDR2 from the germline V gene are KGHSH and LQKENI. The CDR3 coding sequence is TGTGCCAGCTCACCACCCGGGACAGGGCTGAGGAAGGCTAATGAAAAACTGTTTTTT. Translating it yields CASSPPGTGLRKANEKLFF.

V gene TRBV18 combines with J gene TRBJ2-2; possible D gene TRBD2, 5 bases. The V end lost 4 bases, the J end lost 4 bases, and 13 bases lay between the germline ends. CDR1 is KGHSH, CDR2 LQKENI, per germline. The CDR3 has 15 amino acids. In nucleotides, the CDR3 is TGTGCCAGCTCACGGGAGAGGAGAATCACCGGGGAGCTGTTTTTT. Protein: CASSRERRITGELFF. Full variable domain (outside the CDR3, taken from reference TRBV18 and TRBJ2-2): NAGVMQNPRHLVRRRGQEARLRCSPMKGHSHVYWYRQLPEEGLKFMVYLQKENIIDESGMPKERFSAEFPKEGPSILRIQQVVRGDSAAYFCASSRERRITGELFFGEGSRLTVL.

The rearrangement joins TRBV6-6 to TRBJ2-7; 8 nucleotides line up with TRBD1. Trimming removed 4 bases from V and 1 base from J; junction bases left unmatched: 6. The CDR3 length is 15 residues. Per the germline V gene, CDR1 is MNHNY and CDR2 is SVGAGI (reference sequence). The CDR3 spells CASSLRTGRSYEQYF. The CDR3 DNA is TGTGCCAGCAGTTTACGGACAGGGCGTTCCTACGAGCAGTACTTC.

The chain joins TRBV11-2 to TRBJ2-7; 8 bases are shared with TRBD1. The V segment lost 5 bases and the J segment 5 bases; nucleotides outside the gene matches: 11. Germline V CDR1 and CDR2: SGHAT, FQNNGV. The CDR3 loop spans 15 amino acids. The CDR3 nucleotides are TGTGCCAGCAGCCCCCGACAGGGGACATTGAACGAGCAGTACTTC. Protein product: CASSPRQGTLNEQYF.

V usage is TRBV10-3 and J usage is TRBJ2-5, with 7 bases aligning to TRBD2. Germline lookup yields CDR1 ENHRY and CDR2 SYGVKD. Germline trimming cut 2 bases from V and 3 bases from J; bases unmatched to any gene: 0. The CDR3 has 13 residues. The CDR3 DNA reads TGTGCCATCAGTGAGGGGGGGGAAGAGACCCAGTACTTC. This gives the protein CAISEGGEETQYF.